A selection of T cell receptor beta chains follows, all from one sample in a study of cytomegalovirus exposure and HLA in healthy donors. Profiling relied on immunoSEQ multiplex PCR, and the TCRdb table lists in-frame clones only, not all of them. The sample lists some 130,000 clones, around 84% occurring once. Sequenced: PBMCs. The receptors originated from a woman aged 25 to 39 in good health and CMV-seropositive. CDR3s include the opening cysteine and the closing phenylalanine or tryptophan.

v_gene: TRBV19; j_gene: TRBJ2-7; CDR3aa: CASSPPGQGFNEQYF
v_gene: TRBV6-1; j_gene: TRBJ2-5; CDR3aa: CASSEYTHGETQYF
v_gene: TRBV19; j_gene: TRBJ1-5; CDR3aa: CASRDRAQPQHF
v_gene: TRBV5-4; j_gene: TRBJ1-1; CDR3aa: CASSPGQNTEAFF
v_gene: TRBV11-2; j_gene: TRBJ2-2; CDR3aa: CASSLENSLTTGELFF
v_gene: TRBV28; j_gene: TRBJ2-7; CDR3aa: CASSRRQGVYEQYF
v_gene: TRBV7-2; j_gene: TRBJ1-4; CDR3aa: CASSLRTGREKLFF
v_gene: TRBV27; j_gene: .; CDR3aa: CATTLFSGGRMNEQYF
v_gene: TRBV28; j_gene: TRBJ1-2; CDR3aa: CASSPGGGGSGYTF
v_gene: TRBV19; j_gene: TRBJ1-1; CDR3aa: CASRVTSMNTEAFF
v_gene: TRBV9; j_gene: TRBJ2-1; CDR3aa: CASSVVAGGTNNEQFF
v_gene: TRBV5-6; j_gene: TRBJ2-7; CDR3aa: CASSSPGLIREQYF
v_gene: TRBV28; j_gene: TRBJ2-1; CDR3aa: CASSFISGGAPSYNEQFF
v_gene: TRBV2; j_gene: TRBJ2-2; CDR3aa: CASGSRGLTGELFF
v_gene: TRBV7-2; j_gene: TRBJ2-7; CDR3aa: CASSFLPGQGGEQYF
v_gene: TRBV5-4; j_gene: TRBJ2-7; CDR3aa: CASSPDGEVLHEQYF
v_gene: TRBV12-5; j_gene: .; CDR3aa: CASGPGLGQGLYEQYF
v_gene: TRBV27; j_gene: TRBJ1-5; CDR3aa: CASSRDRGYSNQPQHF
v_gene: TRBV5-4; j_gene: TRBJ2-1; CDR3aa: CASSSPSGGGSYNEQFF
v_gene: TRBV7-8; j_gene: TRBJ1-2; CDR3aa: CASSLVDRSDYGYTF
v_gene: TRBV2; j_gene: TRBJ2-7; CDR3aa: CASSVETDSYEQYF
v_gene: TRBV5-4; j_gene: TRBJ2-2; CDR3aa: CASSPSGGRTGELFF
v_gene: TRBV29-1; j_gene: TRBJ1-6; CDR3aa: CSVEGDSQDSPLHF
v_gene: TRBV6-1; j_gene: TRBJ1-2; CDR3aa: CASSEGFQGSYTF
v_gene: TRBV7-9; j_gene: TRBJ1-5; CDR3aa: CASSLVGAPGHILHQPQHF
v_gene: TRBV2; j_gene: TRBJ1-2; CDR3aa: CASVQDRLNYGYTF
v_gene: TRBV7-8; j_gene: TRBJ1-3; CDR3aa: CASSRGTGGRVSGNTIYF
v_gene: TRBV7-8; j_gene: TRBJ1-5; CDR3aa: CASSPWKGHGNQPQHF
v_gene: TRBV20-1; j_gene: TRBJ2-3; CDR3aa: CSASRDTQYF
v_gene: TRBV10-3; j_gene: TRBJ1-1; CDR3aa: CATTGTMDTEAFF
v_gene: TRBV4-2; j_gene: TRBJ1-2; CDR3aa: CASSQVTGQNGYTF
v_gene: TRBV5-5; j_gene: TRBJ1-1; CDR3aa: CASSFIGQPGGAFF
v_gene: TRBV7-2; j_gene: TRBJ2-2; CDR3aa: CASSYPGTTNTGELFF
v_gene: TRBV15; j_gene: TRBJ1-4; CDR3aa: CATSTPRQGFCPATNEKLFF
v_gene: TRBV4-1; j_gene: TRBJ2-1; CDR3aa: CASSLSGGGDNEQFF
v_gene: TRBV5-6; j_gene: TRBJ2-1; CDR3aa: CASSLGGSDEQFF
v_gene: TRBV19; j_gene: TRBJ2-3; CDR3aa: CASSTGGPYTQYF
v_gene: TRBV15; j_gene: TRBJ1-2; CDR3aa: CATSRMAGTGGGYTF
v_gene: TRBV7-2; j_gene: TRBJ2-7; CDR3aa: CASSLVGTVSYEQYF
v_gene: TRBV5-1; j_gene: TRBJ1-6; CDR3aa: CASSSSGQINSPLHF
v_gene: TRBV21-1; j_gene: TRBJ1-2; CDR3aa: CASSKLLTFQTGRPYGYTF